The rows below give T cell receptor beta chains drawn from one sample of a study of control samples from healthy donors and cancer patients. Here immunoSEQ multiplex PCR was the method, and the copy in TCRdb shows in-frame clones only, minus some. The table has some 130,000 clones, less than 95% seen once. The specimen sequenced was blood. The receptors stem from a man aged 25 to 40 in good health. Both conserved end residues are part of each CDR3. Fields, in order: CDR3 length, D gene, J gene, V gene, clone size, CDR3 DNA, CDR3 protein. The D gene is left open where the match is weak. For some rows the clone size is stated as once, few or many, or as a class when expanded; others skip it.

length: 15
D: .
J: TRBJ2-7
V: TRBV27
size: .
DNA: TGTGCCAGCAGTTTTTCCCTTCCTAGCTCCTACGAGCAGTACTTC
CDR3: CASSFSLPSSYEQYF

length: 15
D: .
J: TRBJ1-5
V: TRBV5-5
size: .
DNA: TGTGCCAGCAGCTTGGCGAACATAGACAATCAGCCCCAGCATTTT
CDR3: CASSLANIDNQPQHF

length: 15
D: .
J: TRBJ2-3
V: TRBV4-3
size: .
DNA: TGCGCCAGCAGCCTCACTATAGGGCGCGCAGATACGCAGTATTTT
CDR3: CASSLTIGRADTQYF

length: 15
D: .
J: TRBJ1-6
V: TRBV9
size: .
DNA: TGTGCCAGCAGCGAGGGGGGGGCGTCCAATTCACCCCTCCACTTT
CDR3: CASSEGGASNSPLHF

length: 13
D: .
J: TRBJ2-1
V: TRBV6-5
size: once
DNA: TGTGCCAGCAGTTATGGACTGGACAATGAGCAGTTCTTC
CDR3: CASSYGLDNEQFF

length: 16
D: .
J: TRBJ1-5
V: TRBV2
size: .
DNA: TGTGCCAGCAGTGAAGACATGGCAGGGATCAATCAGCCCCAGCATTTT
CDR3: CASSEDMAGINQPQHF

length: 15
D: .
J: TRBJ1-6
V: TRBV6-1
size: .
DNA: TGTGCCAGCAGTGAAGCTGATGGGGCGGGTTCACCCCTCCACTTT
CDR3: CASSEADGAGSPLHF

length: 12
D: .
J: TRBJ2-7
V: TRBV9
size: .
DNA: TGTGCCAGCAGCGCCGTCGGCTACGAGCAGTACTTC
CDR3: CASSAVGYEQYF

length: 11
D: .
J: TRBJ2-1
V: TRBV20-1
size: .
DNA: TGCAGTGCTAGCGGGCGCAATGAGCAGTTCTTC
CDR3: CSASGRNEQFF

length: 14
D: .
J: TRBJ1-4
V: TRBV7-9
size: .
DNA: TGTGCCAGCAGCTTAGGGGCCAGGGATGAAAAACTGTTTTTT
CDR3: CASSLGARDEKLFF

length: 13
D: .
J: TRBJ1-1
V: TRBV5-1
size: .
DNA: TGCGCCAGCAGCTTGGGGTGGAACACTGAAGCTTTCTTT
CDR3: CASSLGWNTEAFF

length: 14
D: .
J: TRBJ1-1
V: TRBV29-1
size: once
DNA: TGCAGCGGACAAAAAGGCGGGCTGAACACTGAAGCTTTCTTT
CDR3: CSGQKGGLNTEAFF

length: 14
D: .
J: TRBJ1-6
V: TRBV4-1
size: .
DNA: TGCGCCAGCAGCCAAGATCCATCTAATTCACCCCTCCACTTT
CDR3: CASSQDPSNSPLHF

length: 15
D: TRBD2
J: TRBJ2-1
V: TRBV19
size: .
DNA: TGTGCCAGTAGTATAGGAGCGGGGCCCTACAATGAGCAGTTCTTC
CDR3: CASSIGAGPYNEQFF

length: 18
D: TRBD1
J: TRBJ2-2
V: TRBV9
size: .
DNA: TGTGCCAGCAGTACCGGACAGGCAGCAAACGCGAACACCGGGGAGCTGTTTTTT
CDR3: CASSTGQAANANTGELFF

length: 13
D: .
J: TRBJ1-2
V: TRBV5-6
size: .
DNA: TGTGCCAGCAGCTCCGACTTTTCCCGCAGCTACACCTTC
CDR3: CASSSDFSRSYTF

length: 15
D: .
J: TRBJ2-5
V: TRBV6-2/TRBV6-3
size: .
DNA: TGTGCCAGCAGTTACTCCCCGGGGACCTTGGAGACCCAGTACTTC
CDR3: CASSYSPGTLETQYF

length: 14
D: .
J: TRBJ1-5
V: TRBV19
size: .
DNA: TGTGCCAGTAGTATCCTAGAGGTCAATCAGCCCCAGCATTTT
CDR3: CASSILEVNQPQHF

length: 11
D: TRBD2
J: TRBJ2-1
V: TRBV6-2/TRBV6-3
size: .
DNA: TGTGCCAGCAGCAACGGGCAGCGGGGGGTCTTC
CDR3: CASSNGQRGVF

length: 13
D: TRBD1
J: TRBJ1-1
V: TRBV19
size: .
DNA: TGTGCCAGTAGATCGACAGGGGGCACTGAAGCTTTCTTT
CDR3: CASRSTGGTEAFF

length: 15
D: TRBD2
J: TRBJ2-7
V: TRBV29-1
size: once
DNA: TGCAGCGTTGTAGGGCTAGCGGGCTTCTCCTACGAGCAGTACTTC
CDR3: CSVVGLAGFSYEQYF

length: 15
D: .
J: TRBJ2-7
V: TRBV10-3
size: once
DNA: TGTGCCATCAGTACCGTAGGGGGGGGGCCCCACGAGCAGTACTTC
CDR3: CAISTVGGGPHEQYF

length: 14
D: .
J: TRBJ2-7
V: TRBV19
size: .
DNA: TGTGCCAGTAGTATCTCCGGGGGCGCCTACGAGCAGTACTTC
CDR3: CASSISGGAYEQYF

length: 16
D: TRBD2
J: TRBJ2-1
V: TRBV7-9
size: .
DNA: TGTGCCAGCAGCTACGCGGGGGGGCCCTCCTACAATGAGCAGTTCTTC
CDR3: CASSYAGGPSYNEQFF

length: 18
D: .
J: TRBJ2-2
V: TRBV28
size: once
DNA: TGTGCCAGCAGTCGTAGTTCTTCCGGGGTACGCACGTCCGGGGAGCTGTTTTTT
CDR3: CASSRSSSGVRTSGELFF

length: 13
D: .
J: TRBJ1-1
V: TRBV18
size: .
DNA: TGTGCCAGCTCGCACGATCGACCCACTGAAGCTTTCTTT
CDR3: CASSHDRPTEAFF

length: 16
D: .
J: TRBJ2-5
V: TRBV7-2
size: .
DNA: TGTGCCAGCAGCCAAGCTACAGGGCGGTTGGAGGAGACCCAGTACTTC
CDR3: CASSQATGRLEETQYF

length: 14
D: .
J: TRBJ1-1
V: TRBV6-5
size: .
DNA: TGTGCCAGCAGTTACTGGGGCGGGGAAACTGAAGCTTTCTTT
CDR3: CASSYWGGETEAFF

length: 12
D: .
J: TRBJ2-3
V: TRBV9
size: .
DNA: TGTGCCAGCAGCGCCCCGACAGATACGCAGTATTTT
CDR3: CASSAPTDTQYF

length: 14
D: .
J: TRBJ1-5
V: TRBV7-2
size: .
DNA: TGTGCCAGCAGCTTATTCCCAGGGAATCAGCCCCAGCATTTT
CDR3: CASSLFPGNQPQHF

length: 11
D: TRBD1
J: TRBJ2-1
V: TRBV7-8
size: .
DNA: TGTGCCAGCAGCCAGGGACAGAAGCAGTTCTTC
CDR3: CASSQGQKQFF

length: 16
D: TRBD1
J: TRBJ2-7
V: TRBV2
size: .
DNA: TGTGCCAGCAGACCTCATGGACAGGGTAAACCCTACGAGCAGTACTTC
CDR3: CASRPHGQGKPYEQYF

length: 14
D: TRBD1
J: TRBJ2-2
V: TRBV6-2/TRBV6-3
size: .
DNA: TGTGCCAGCAGCCCTACAGGGGAAACCGGGGAGCTGTTTTTT
CDR3: CASSPTGETGELFF

length: 15
D: TRBD1
J: TRBJ2-3
V: TRBV27
size: .
DNA: TGTGCCAGCAGTGCGACAGGGCCTTCATGGGATACGCAGTATTTT
CDR3: CASSATGPSWDTQYF

length: 18
D: .
J: TRBJ1-6
V: TRBV3-1/TRBV3-2
size: .
DNA: TGTGCCAGCAGCCAAGAGAGCGGAGCTAGCTCCTATAATTCACCCCTCCACTTT
CDR3: CASSQESGASSYNSPLHF

length: 16
D: .
J: TRBJ1-2
V: TRBV6-5
size: .
DNA: TGTGCCAGCAGTTACTCGGGCGCAGGCCAAACATATGGCTACACCTTC
CDR3: CASSYSGAGQTYGYTF

length: 16
D: TRBD1
J: TRBJ1-4
V: TRBV5-1
size: .
DNA: TGCGCCAGCAGCTCGGGTTACAGGGGTACGAATGAAAAACTGTTTTTT
CDR3: CASSSGYRGTNEKLFF

length: 14
D: .
J: TRBJ2-2
V: TRBV6-5
size: .
DNA: TGTGCCAGCAGTTACAGCGACAACACCGGGGAGCTGTTTTTT
CDR3: CASSYSDNTGELFF

length: 19
D: .
J: TRBJ2-2
V: TRBV5-4
size: .
DNA: TGTGCCAGCAGTTTACGGTCAACAGGAGTACTCCTAGGAACCGGGGAGCTGTTTTTT
CDR3: CASSLRSTGVLLGTGELFF